In its sample, the clone carrying this T cell receptor beta chain was seen many times. Its antigen is not known. This specimen comes from a study of human T cells and chemical hapten exposure. About the study: Weekly administration of diphenylcyclopropenone to the scalp of patients continued throughout the approximately 23-week study. Broader study findings: Sensitizing with DPC caused no change in TCRs above 1 in 1000 frequency.

Time point in this sample: pre-sensitization, week 0. Treatment specified: therapeutic diphenylcyclopropenone sensitization with weekly scalp DPC. Before extraction, the whole blood was not fractionated, and total RNA was taken from it. Per the germline V gene, CDR1 is SGHDT and CDR2 is YYEEEE. The CDR3 covers 13 residues. Trimming pared 1 base from V and 4 bases from J, leaving 8 bases between. The library tagged each cDNA molecule with unique molecular identifiers. In TCRdb, the RACE reads were re-called with MiXCR into one record per CDR3 protein. The sample yields tens of thousands of distinct CDR3 sequences, around 9.5% seen once.

The material was whole blood, obtained in connection with sensitization to the hapten diphenylcyclopropenone (DPC). This TCR was recovered from a middle-aged woman with alopecia areata. Some clones in this sample may be carry-over from other donors' samples. The chain joins TRBV5-6 to TRBJ1-2; a weak D match, TRBD1 (6 bases). This CDR3 is CASSLQGTYGYTF. The CDR3 DNA is TGTGCCAGCAGCTTGCAGGGGACCTATGGCTACACCTTC.